What follows is one T cell receptor beta chain and its context. Its target is not known. Random hexamers were used to reverse transcribe about 0.5 to 1 ug of RNA. TCRdb re-analysed the immunoSEQ multiplex PCR reads in MiXCR, keeping a single row per CDR3 protein. The sample lists tens of thousands of distinct CDR3 sequences; roughly 95% were seen once. The data derive from a study of CD8 T cells in Susac syndrome. Study results and limitations: TCR sequencing and HLA analysis covered a relatively small number of individuals.

The CDR3 sequence is 14 residues long. V was trimmed by 2 bases and J by 4 bases, leaving 6 bases between them. Bulk CD8+ and CD4+ cells came from magnetic negative isolation; CD8+ TEMRA by FACS. What was sequenced was CD4+ T cells from PBMCs. V gene TRBV12-3 or TRBV12-4 combines with J gene TRBJ1-6, with D tentatively TRBD1 (6 bases). This TCR came from a human donor with multiple sclerosis. CDR3 in DNA: TGTGCCAGCAGTTTACAGGGGTATAATTCACCCCTCCACTTT. The encoded protein is CASSLQGYNSPLHF.